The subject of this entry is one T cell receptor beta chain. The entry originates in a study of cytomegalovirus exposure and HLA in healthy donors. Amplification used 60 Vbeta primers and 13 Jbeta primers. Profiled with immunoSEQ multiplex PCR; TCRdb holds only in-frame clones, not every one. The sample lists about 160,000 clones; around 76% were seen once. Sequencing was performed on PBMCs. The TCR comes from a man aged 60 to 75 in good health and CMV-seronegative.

The CDR3 reads CASSLGGIQETQYF. The DNA of the CDR3 is TGTGCCAGCAGCTTAGGAGGGATCCAAGAGACCCAGTACTTC. The rearrangement joins TRBV7-2 to TRBJ2-5; possibly TRBD2 for D (5 bases). Between the trimmed V and J ends, which lost 1 base and 1 base, there was a span of 7 bases. This CDR3 contains 14 residues. Germline V CDR1 and CDR2: SGHTA, FQGNSA.